This passage covers 2 T cell receptor beta chains from one sample sequenced in a study of blood T cell repertoires in COVID-19. The method was immunoSEQ multiplex PCR; TCRdb's version includes in-frame clones alone and lacks a portion of them. The sample includes hundreds of thousands of clones, 86% of them seen just once. The sample consisted of PBMCs or T cells enriched from blood (not recorded which). The source is a woman aged 50 to 60 who had recovered from COVID-19.

The gene calls are TRBV28 and TRBJ2-7; 8 bases map to TRBD2. V dropped 7 bases and J dropped 6; count of bases not matched to a gene: 11. Germline values: CDR1 MDHEN, CDR2 SYDVKM. This CDR3 is built from 14 residues. The CDR3 coding sequence is TGTGCCAGCAAATTCTGGAGCGGGAGAGGCGAGCAGTACTTC. This codes for CASKFWSGRGEQYF.

The genes are TRBV14 and TRBJ2-7, with 7 bases fitting TRBD1. V lost 1 base and J lost 4; bases outside the gene matches: 13. There are 17 residues in the CDR3. Per germline, CDR1 SGHDN and CDR2 FVKESK. CDR3 sequence reads: CASSQAVNRGKGYEQYF. The CDR3 region has the DNA TGTGCCAGCAGCCAAGCTGTAAACAGGGGTAAGGGTTACGAGCAGTACTTC.